Listed here are 12 T cell receptor beta chains from one sample, sequenced in a study of siplizumab effects on memory and regulatory T cells. Produced via immunoSEQ multiplex PCR; TCRdb's table is partial and in-frame only. The repertoire has about 120,000 clones, just under 95% of them found once; the top ten carry around 0.15%. The sequencing sample was made of non-Treg CD4+ T cells sorted from blood. Receptor source: a human donor in good health.

The genes are TRBV5-1 and TRBJ1-6; perhaps TRBD1 as D (6 bases). The CDR3 consists of 16 residues. Trimming took off 4 bases at V and 0 bases at J, with 11 bases between the two ends. In germline, CDR1 is SGHRS, CDR2 YFSETQ. The CDR3 DNA sequence: TGCGCCAGCAGCCCGACAGGTTCCTCCTATAATTCACCCCTCCACTTT. Amino acid sequence: CASSPTGSSYNSPLHF.

This clone has a single count. The rearrangement uses TRBV12-2 and TRBJ1-4; TRBD1 reflects the table's D call only, with no check against the DNA. TRBV12-2 is shown as a pseudogene. The CDR3 has 18 residues. This CDR3 reads CASRSTFRDTTTNEKLFF. The CDR3 DNA is TGTGCAAGTCGCTCAACATTCCGGGACACAACAACTAATGAAAAACTGTTTTTT.

CDR3 loop: CASSFADTQYF. DNA for the CDR3: TGTGCCAGCAGCTTCGCAGATACGCAGTATTTT. This chain uses TRBV11-3 with TRBJ2-3; D remains ambiguous. Germline V gene lookup returns CDR1 SGHNT and CDR2 YENEEA. V was pared by 3 bases and J by 4 bases, with 2 bases between. CDR3 length equals 11 residues.

The rearrangement links TRBV21-1 to TRBJ2-7; the D call TRBD2 from the table was never checked on the DNA. TRBV21-1 is shown as a pseudogene. CDR3 size: 15 residues. CDR3 in amino acids: CASSKEGETFYEQYF. For the CDR3, the DNA is TGTGCCAGCAGCAAAGAAGGAGAAACATTCTACGAGCAGTACTTC.

The chain uses TRBV6-5 and TRBJ2-2, with D unresolved. The CDR3 is made up of 14 amino acids. CDR1 MNHEY and CDR2 SVGAGI come from the germline V gene. Trimming left V 4 bases short and J 4 bases short, with 10 bases between. CDR3 sequence (DNA): TGTGCCAGCAGTTCCACCTCCTCCACCGGGGAGCTGTTTTTT. Translating gives CASSSTSSTGELFF.

The chain carries TRBV7-6 and TRBJ1-3; D not resolved. CDR3 length equals 15 residues. Germline lookup yields CDR1 SGHVS and CDR2 FNYEAQ. With 1 base removed from V and 0 bases from J, the gap between germline ends came to 7 bases. Written as DNA, the CDR3 is TGTGCCAGCAGCTTAGATGAGGGCTCTGGAAACACCATATATTTT. Translation gives CASSLDEGSGNTIYF.

This clone showed up just once. This chain joins TRBV19 and TRBJ2-4; 8 bases agree with TRBD1. CDR1 and CDR2 (germline): LNHDA, SQIVND (reference sequence). The CDR3 is made up of 14 amino acids. V shed 4 bases and J 6 bases; nucleotides not matched to a gene: 5. DNA for the CDR3: TGTGCCAGTAGTACTCTCGGACAGGGAAACATTCAGTACTTC. This codes for CASSTLGQGNIQYF.

The chain uses TRBV5-1 and TRBJ2-5; 13 bases match TRBD2. Judging by the DNA end, TRBJ2-7 fits better; the J call may be wrong. Per germline, CDR1 SGHRS and CDR2 YFSETQ. This CDR3 comprises 15 residues. The CDR3 DNA reads as TGCGCCAGCAGCTTCACTAGCGGGGGGGCCTACGAGCAGTACTTC. Protein sequence: CASSFTSGGAYEQYF.

In this sample, this clone turned up once. Relative to the germline gene, one junction end is altered; a read error may explain this. The V gene is TRBV10-1, the J gene TRBJ2-5, with D possibly being TRBD1 or TRBD2 (6 bases each). Germline CDR1 WNHNN, CDR2 SYGVQD (reference sequence). CDR3 length: 15 amino acids. CDR3 protein: CASSEGGLGVETQHF. CDR3 sequence (DNA): TGCGCCAGCAGTGAGGGGGGGCTTGGGGTGGAGACCCAGCACTTC.

The chain has TRBV7-6 and TRBJ1-5; possibly TRBD1 for D (6 bases). V was cut by 2 bases and J by 5 bases, with 13 bases left in between. Looked up from germline, CDR1 is SGHVS and CDR2 is FNYEAQ. The CDR3 contains 15 residues. Here the CDR3 DNA reads TGTGCCAGCAGCTTAATATGGGGGGCGGATCAGCCCCAGCATTTT. Protein product: CASSLIWGADQPQHF. The complete variable domain, with remaining parts taken from reference TRBV7-6 and TRBJ1-5, reads GAGVSQSPRYKVTKRGQDVALRCDPISGHVSLYWYRQALGQGPEFLTYFNYEAQQDKSGLPNDRFSAERPEGSISTLTIQRTEQRDSAMYRCASSLIWGADQPQHFGDGTRLSIL.

V and J are TRBV30 and TRBJ1-5; D is undetermined. Germline CDR1 is GTSNPN and CDR2 is SVGIG (reference sequence). This CDR3 has 16 amino acids. Trimming removed 2 bases from V and 6 bases from J, with 20 bases in between. The CDR3 DNA sequence: TGTGCCTGGAGTCCCCGAGGCCGAGGAAAATTTCAGCCCCAGCATTTT. Translating it yields CAWSPRGRGKFQPQHF.

This clone has a single count. The rearrangement uses TRBV5-6 and TRBJ2-3, with 7 bases aligning to TRBD1. This CDR3 region has 13 residues. V shed 3 bases, J shed 3 bases, and the junction held 1 base outside the gene matches. Per germline, CDR1 SGHDT and CDR2 YYEEEE. CDR3 coding DNA: TGTGCCAGCAGCTGGGACAGTACAGATACGCAGTATTTT. Translated: CASSWDSTDTQYF.